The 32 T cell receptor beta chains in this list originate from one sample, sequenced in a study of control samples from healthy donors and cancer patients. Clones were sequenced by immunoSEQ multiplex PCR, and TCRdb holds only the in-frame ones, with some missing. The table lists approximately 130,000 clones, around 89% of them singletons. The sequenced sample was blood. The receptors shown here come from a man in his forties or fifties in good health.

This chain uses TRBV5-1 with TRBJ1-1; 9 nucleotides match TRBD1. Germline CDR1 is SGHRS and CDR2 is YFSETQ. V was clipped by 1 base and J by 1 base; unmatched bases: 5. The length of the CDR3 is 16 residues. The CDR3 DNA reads TGCGCCAGCAGCTTGCAAGGACAGGGGACGAACACTGAAGCTTTCTTT. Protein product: CASSLQGQGTNTEAFF.

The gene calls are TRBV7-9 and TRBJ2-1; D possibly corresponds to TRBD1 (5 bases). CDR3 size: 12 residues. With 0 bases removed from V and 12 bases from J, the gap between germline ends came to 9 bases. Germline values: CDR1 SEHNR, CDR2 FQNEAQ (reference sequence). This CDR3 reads CASSLAQGGQFF. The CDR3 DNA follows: TGTGCCAGCAGCTTAGCCCAGGGCGGGCAGTTCTTC.

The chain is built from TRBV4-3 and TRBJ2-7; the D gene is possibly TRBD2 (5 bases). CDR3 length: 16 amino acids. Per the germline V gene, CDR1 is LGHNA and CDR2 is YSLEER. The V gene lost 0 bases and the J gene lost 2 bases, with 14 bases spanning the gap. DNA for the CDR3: TGCGCCAGCAGCCAAGATATGCTAGCTCCCGCCTACGAGCAGTACTTC. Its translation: CASSQDMLAPAYEQYF.

For the CDR3, the DNA is TGTGCCAGCACCCGGGGGGCCCTGGGGGATACGCAGTATTTT. Its translation: CASTRGALGDTQYF. The J gene is TRBJ2-3, the V gene TRBV3-1 (or the pseudogene TRBV3-2); TRBD2 is a possible D gene (7 bases). Trimming shortened V by 7 bases and J by 6 bases, and 17 bases separated the two germline ends. Germline CDR1 LGHDT, CDR2 YNNKEL (reference sequence). The CDR3 runs 14 residues.

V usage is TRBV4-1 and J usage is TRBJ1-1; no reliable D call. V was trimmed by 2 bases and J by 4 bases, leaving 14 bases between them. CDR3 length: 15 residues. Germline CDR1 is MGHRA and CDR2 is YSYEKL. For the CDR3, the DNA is TGCGCCAGCAGCCAATCGGCTGTCGCCCTCACTGAAGCTTTCTTT. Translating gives CASSQSAVALTEAFF.

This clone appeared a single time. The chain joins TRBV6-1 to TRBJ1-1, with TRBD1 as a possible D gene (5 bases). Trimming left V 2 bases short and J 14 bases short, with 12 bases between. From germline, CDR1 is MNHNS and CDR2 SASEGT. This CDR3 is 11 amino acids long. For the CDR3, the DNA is TGTGCCAGCAGTGAACGGCAGGGCGACTTCTTT. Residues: CASSERQGDFF.

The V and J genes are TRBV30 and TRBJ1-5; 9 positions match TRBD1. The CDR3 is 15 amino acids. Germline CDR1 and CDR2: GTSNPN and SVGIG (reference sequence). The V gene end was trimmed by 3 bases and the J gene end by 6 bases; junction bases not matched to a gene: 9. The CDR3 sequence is CAWSDTGGAGQPQHF. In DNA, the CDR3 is TGTGCCTGGAGCGACACAGGGGGCGCGGGTCAGCCCCAGCATTTT. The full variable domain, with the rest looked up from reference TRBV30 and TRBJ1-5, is SQTIHQWPATLVQPVGSPLSLECTVEGTSNPNLYWYRQAAGRGLQLLFYSVGIGQISSEVPQNLSASRPQDRQFILSSKKLLLSDSGFYLCAWSDTGGAGQPQHFGDGTRLSIL.

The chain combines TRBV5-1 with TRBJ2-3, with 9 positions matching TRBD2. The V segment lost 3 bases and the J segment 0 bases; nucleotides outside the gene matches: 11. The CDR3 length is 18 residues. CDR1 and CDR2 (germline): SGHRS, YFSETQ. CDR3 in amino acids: CASSSEVTSGFSTDTQYF. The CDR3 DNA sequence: TGCGCCAGCAGCTCAGAGGTTACTAGCGGGTTCAGCACAGATACGCAGTATTTT. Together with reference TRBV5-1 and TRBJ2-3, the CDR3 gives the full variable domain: KAGVTQTPRYLIKTRGQQVTLSCSPISGHRSVSWYQQTPGQGLQFLFEYFSETQRNKGNFPGRFSGRQFSNSRSEMNVSTLELGDSALYLCASSSEVTSGFSTDTQYFGPGTRLTVL.

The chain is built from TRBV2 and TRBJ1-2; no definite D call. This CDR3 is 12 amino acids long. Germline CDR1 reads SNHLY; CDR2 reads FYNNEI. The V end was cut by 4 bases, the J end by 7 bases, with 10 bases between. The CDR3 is CASSVEGVGYTF. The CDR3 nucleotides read TGTGCCAGCAGTGTGGAGGGAGTTGGCTACACCTTC.

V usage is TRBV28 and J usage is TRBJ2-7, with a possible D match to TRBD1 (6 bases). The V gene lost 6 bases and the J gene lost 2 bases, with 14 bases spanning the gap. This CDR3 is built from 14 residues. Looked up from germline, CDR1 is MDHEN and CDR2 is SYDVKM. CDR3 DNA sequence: TGTGCCAGCAGCTCTACAGGGAGCGCCTACGAGCAGTACTTC. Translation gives CASSSTGSAYEQYF.

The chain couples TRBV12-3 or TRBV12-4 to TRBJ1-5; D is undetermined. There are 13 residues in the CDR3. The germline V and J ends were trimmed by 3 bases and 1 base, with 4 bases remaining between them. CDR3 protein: CASSFTSNQPQHF. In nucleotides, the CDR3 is TGTGCCAGCAGTTTTACCAGCAATCAGCCCCAGCATTTT.

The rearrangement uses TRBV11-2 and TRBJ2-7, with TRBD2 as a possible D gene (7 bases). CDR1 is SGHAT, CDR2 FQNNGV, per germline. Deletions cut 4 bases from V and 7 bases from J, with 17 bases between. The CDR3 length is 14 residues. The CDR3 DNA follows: TGTGCCAGCAGCTCCCTGGGGGGGGCGTGGGAGCAGTACTTC. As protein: CASSSLGGAWEQYF.

The CDR3 region has the DNA TGTGCCAGCACCTCTTACGGGCGGGACATTAACTATGGCTACACCTTC. Its protein is CASTSYGRDINYGYTF. The chain is built from TRBV6-6 and TRBJ1-2; tentative D call: TRBD1 (6 bases). This CDR3 contains 16 residues. Trimming shortened V by 7 bases and J by 1 base, and 19 bases separated the two germline ends. Looked up from germline, CDR1 is MNHNY and CDR2 is SVGAGI (reference sequence).

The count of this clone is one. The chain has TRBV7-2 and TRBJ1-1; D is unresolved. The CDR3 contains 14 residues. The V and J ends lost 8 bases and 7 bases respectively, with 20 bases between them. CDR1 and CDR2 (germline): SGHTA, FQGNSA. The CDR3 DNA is TGTGCCAGCGGGGTTGGTCTTATCTGGCGTGAAGCTTTCTTT. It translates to CASGVGLIWREAFF.

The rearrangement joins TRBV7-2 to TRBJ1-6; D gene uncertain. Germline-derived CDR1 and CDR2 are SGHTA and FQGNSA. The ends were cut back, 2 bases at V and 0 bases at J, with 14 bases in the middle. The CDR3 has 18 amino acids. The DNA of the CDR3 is TGTGCCAGCAGCTTAATGGGGTCAGCCGGCTCCTATAATTCACCCCTCCACTTT. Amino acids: CASSLMGSAGSYNSPLHF.

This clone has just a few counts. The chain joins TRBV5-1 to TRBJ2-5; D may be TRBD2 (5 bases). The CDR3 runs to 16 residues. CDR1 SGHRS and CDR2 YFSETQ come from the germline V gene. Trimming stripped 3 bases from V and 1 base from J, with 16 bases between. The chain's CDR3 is CASSSRAETRQETQYF. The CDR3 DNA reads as TGCGCCAGCAGCTCGAGGGCCGAGACCCGCCAAGAGACCCAGTACTTC.

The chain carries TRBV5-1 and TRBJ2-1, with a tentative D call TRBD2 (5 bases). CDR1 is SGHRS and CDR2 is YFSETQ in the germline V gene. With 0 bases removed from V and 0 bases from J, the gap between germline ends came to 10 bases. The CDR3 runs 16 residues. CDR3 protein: CASSLGTRGSYNEQFF. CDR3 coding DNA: TGCGCCAGCAGCTTGGGTACCCGGGGCTCCTACAATGAGCAGTTCTTC.

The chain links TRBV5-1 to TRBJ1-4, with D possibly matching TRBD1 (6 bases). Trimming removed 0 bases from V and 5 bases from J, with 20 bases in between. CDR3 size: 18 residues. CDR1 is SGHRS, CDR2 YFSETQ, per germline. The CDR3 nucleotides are TGCGCCAGCAGCTTGGGGTCCTGGGGGCGAAGAAAAAATGAAAAACTGTTTTTT. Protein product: CASSLGSWGRRKNEKLFF.

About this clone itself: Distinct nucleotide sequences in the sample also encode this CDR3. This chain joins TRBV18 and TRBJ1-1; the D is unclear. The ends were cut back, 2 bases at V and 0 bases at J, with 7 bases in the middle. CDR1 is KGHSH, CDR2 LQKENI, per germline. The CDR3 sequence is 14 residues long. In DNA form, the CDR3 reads TGTGCCAGCTCACCATCGGGCCTGAACACTGAAGCTTTCTTT. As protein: CASSPSGLNTEAFF.

In DNA, the CDR3 is TGTGCCAGCAGTGTAAGAGGGAGCTACGAGCAGTACTTC. Translation gives CASSVRGSYEQYF. The chain combines TRBV2 with TRBJ2-7, with D possibly TRBD2 on 5 matching bases. The CDR3 is 13 amino acids. CDR1 SNHLY and CDR2 FYNNEI come from the germline V gene. Trimming cost V 4 bases and J 3 bases, with 10 bases left between them.

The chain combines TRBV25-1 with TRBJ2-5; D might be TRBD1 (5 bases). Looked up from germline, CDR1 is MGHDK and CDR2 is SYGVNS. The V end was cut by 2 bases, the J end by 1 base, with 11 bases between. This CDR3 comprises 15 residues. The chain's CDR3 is CASSEARQGQETQYF. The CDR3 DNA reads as TGTGCCAGCAGTGAAGCTAGGCAGGGCCAAGAGACCCAGTACTTC.

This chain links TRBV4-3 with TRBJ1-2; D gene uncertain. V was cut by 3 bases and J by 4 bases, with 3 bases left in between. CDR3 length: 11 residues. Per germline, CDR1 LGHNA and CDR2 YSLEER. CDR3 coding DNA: TGCGCCAGCAGCCACGGCTATGGCTACACCTTC. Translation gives CASSHGYGYTF.

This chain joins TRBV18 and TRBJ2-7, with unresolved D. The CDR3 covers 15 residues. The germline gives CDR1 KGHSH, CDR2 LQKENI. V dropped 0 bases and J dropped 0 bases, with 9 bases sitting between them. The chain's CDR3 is CASSPPEPSSYEQYF. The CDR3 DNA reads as TGTGCCAGCTCACCACCGGAGCCCAGCTCCTACGAGCAGTACTTC.

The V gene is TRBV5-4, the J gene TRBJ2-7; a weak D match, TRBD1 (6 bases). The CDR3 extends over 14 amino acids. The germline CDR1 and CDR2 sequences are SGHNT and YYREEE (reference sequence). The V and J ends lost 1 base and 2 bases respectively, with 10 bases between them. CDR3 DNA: TGTGCCAGCAGCTTGAACAGGGCCCCCTACGAGCAGTACTTC. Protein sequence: CASSLNRAPYEQYF.

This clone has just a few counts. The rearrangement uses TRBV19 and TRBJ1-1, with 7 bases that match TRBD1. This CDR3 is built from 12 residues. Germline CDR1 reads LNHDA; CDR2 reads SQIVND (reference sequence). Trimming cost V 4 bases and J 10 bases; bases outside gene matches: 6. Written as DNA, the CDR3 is TGTGCCAGTAGTACACTGACAGGGCGAGCTTTCTTT. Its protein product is CASSTLTGRAFF.

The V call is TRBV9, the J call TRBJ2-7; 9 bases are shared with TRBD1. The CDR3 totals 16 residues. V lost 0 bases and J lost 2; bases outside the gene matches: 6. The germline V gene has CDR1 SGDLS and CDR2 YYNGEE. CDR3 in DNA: TGTGCCAGCAGCGTAGCATCCGGGACAGGGACCTACGAGCAGTACTTC. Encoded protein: CASSVASGTGTYEQYF.

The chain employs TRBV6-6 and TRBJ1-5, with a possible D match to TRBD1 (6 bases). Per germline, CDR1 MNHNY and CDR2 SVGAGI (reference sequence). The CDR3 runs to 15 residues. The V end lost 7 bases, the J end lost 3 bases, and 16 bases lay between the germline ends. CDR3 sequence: CASMERGAYNQPQHF. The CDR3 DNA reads TGTGCCAGCATGGAGCGGGGGGCCTACAATCAGCCCCAGCATTTT.

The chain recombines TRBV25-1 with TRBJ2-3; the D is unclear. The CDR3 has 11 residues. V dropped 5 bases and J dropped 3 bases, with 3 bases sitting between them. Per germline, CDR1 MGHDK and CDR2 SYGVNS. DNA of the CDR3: TGTGCCAGCAGTCTAACAGATACGCAGTATTTT. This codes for CASSLTDTQYF. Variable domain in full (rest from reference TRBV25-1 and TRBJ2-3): EADIYQTPRYLVIGTGKKITLECSQTMGHDKMYWYQQDPGMELHLIHYSYGVNSTEKGDLSSESTVSRIRTEHFPLTLESARPSHTSQYLCASSLTDTQYFGPGTRLTVL.

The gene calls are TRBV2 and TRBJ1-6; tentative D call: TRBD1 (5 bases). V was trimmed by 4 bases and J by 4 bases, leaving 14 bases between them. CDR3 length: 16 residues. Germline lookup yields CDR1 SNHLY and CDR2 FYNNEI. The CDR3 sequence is CASSVRRADYNSPLHF. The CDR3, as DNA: TGTGCCAGCAGTGTGCGCAGGGCCGATTATAATTCACCCCTCCACTTT.

CDR3 bases: TGTGCCAGCAGCCAGATACCCTACGAGCAGTACTTC. It is translated as CASSQIPYEQYF. The chain has TRBV12-3 or TRBV12-4 and TRBJ2-7; D call uncertain. CDR3 length: 12 amino acids. V was trimmed by 6 bases and J by 2 bases, leaving 8 bases between them.

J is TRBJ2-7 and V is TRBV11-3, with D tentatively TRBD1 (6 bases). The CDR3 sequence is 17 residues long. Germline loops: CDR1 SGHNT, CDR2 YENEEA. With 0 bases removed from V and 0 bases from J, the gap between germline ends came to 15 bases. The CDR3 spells CASSLERGTESSYEQYF. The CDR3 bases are TGTGCCAGCAGCTTAGAAAGGGGGACCGAAAGCTCCTACGAGCAGTACTTC.

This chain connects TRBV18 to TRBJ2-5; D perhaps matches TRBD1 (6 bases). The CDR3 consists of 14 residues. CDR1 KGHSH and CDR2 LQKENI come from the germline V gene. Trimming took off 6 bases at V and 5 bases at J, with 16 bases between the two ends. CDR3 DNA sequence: TGTGCCAGCTCTCCCGGGTTGCAGGGGGAGACCCAGTACTTC. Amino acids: CASSPGLQGETQYF.